This T cell receptor beta chain derives from a study of blood T cells in healthy people across ages. Study-level findings and limits: Naive T cell percentage strongly correlated with TCR beta diversity. CMV infection status of these donors was not known.

Healthy individuals of Caucasian origin from Russia, aged roughly 6 to 100, served as donors. A second 7 to 11 cycle PCR used barcoded and J-beta primers. Each CDR3 protein gets one entry after TCRdb re-called the 5' RACE reads with MiXCR. The sample has 1.5 million to 2 million distinct CDR3 sequences, 28% seen once. A few counts support this clonotype. Its target is unknown. This CDR3 has 15 amino acids. V usage is TRBV21-1 and J usage is TRBJ1-2; the D segment call TRBD1 is taken from the table without a DNA check. TRBV21-1 is designated a pseudogene. The specimen sequenced was blood. This sequence was found in a woman under 40 in good health. In nucleotides, the CDR3 is TGTGCCAGCAGCAAACGGCCCCAGGAATCTTCGTGCTACACCTTC. This encodes CASSKRPQESSCYTF.